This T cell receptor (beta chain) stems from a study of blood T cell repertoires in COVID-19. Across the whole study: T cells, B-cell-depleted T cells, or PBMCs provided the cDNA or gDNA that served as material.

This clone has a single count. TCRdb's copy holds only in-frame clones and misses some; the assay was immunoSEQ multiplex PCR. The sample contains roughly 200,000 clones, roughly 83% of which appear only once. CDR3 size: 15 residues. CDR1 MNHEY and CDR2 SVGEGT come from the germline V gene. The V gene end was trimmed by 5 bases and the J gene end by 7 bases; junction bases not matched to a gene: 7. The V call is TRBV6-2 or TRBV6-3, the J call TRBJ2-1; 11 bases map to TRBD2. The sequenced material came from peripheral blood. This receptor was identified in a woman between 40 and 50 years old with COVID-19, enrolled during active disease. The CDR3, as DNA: TGTGCCAGCAGTGTAGCGGGGGGGCCGGGAAATGAGCAGTTCTTC. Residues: CASSVAGGPGNEQFF.